The next 27 T cell receptor beta chains were all read from a single sample in a study of T cell responses to AZD1222 COVID-19 vaccine (dated by TCRdb to the early 2020s). The receptor library was made with the immunoSEQ multiplex PCR assay. TCRdb retrieved this table from immuneACCESS and kept in-frame rearrangements only. Not all clones are present; in checked studies, unresolved V genes account for under half, and no reason is known for the remainder. This sample is represented by 95,000 to 110,000 clones; 90% of them were singletons. The ten biggest clones cover about 5% of the sample. What this sample's time point label stands for: baseline before first vaccination. The source material was peripheral blood, sampled on day 0 of AZD1222 vaccination. These receptors originate from an adult in good health.

The chain has TRBV19 and TRBJ2-5; perhaps TRBD1 as D (5 bases). CDR3 size: 12 residues. V lost 0 bases and J lost 7, with 6 bases in between. Germline V lookup: CDR1 LNHDA, CDR2 SQIVND (reference sequence). The CDR3 sequence is CASSIDDRTQYF. CDR3 nucleotide sequence: TGTGCCAGTAGTATAGATGACAGGACCCAGTACTTC. The entire variable domain, with the rest obtained from reference TRBV19 and TRBJ2-5, is as follows: DGGITQSPKYLFRKEGQNVTLSCEQNLNHDAMYWYRQDPGQGLRLIYYSQIVNDFQKGDIAEGYSVSREKKESFPLTVTSAQKNPTAFYLCASSIDDRTQYFGPGTRLLVL.

The V call is TRBV5-1, the J call TRBJ1-1; D may be TRBD1 (5 bases). The germline V gene has CDR1 SGHRS and CDR2 YFSETQ. Trimming stripped 4 bases from V and 1 base from J, with 11 bases between. This CDR3 contains 14 residues. In DNA, the CDR3 is TGCGCCAGCAGCCCCGGACACCCGAACACTGAAGCTTTCTTT. It yields the protein CASSPGHPNTEAFF.

This clone turned up a few times. This chain links TRBV19 with TRBJ1-2; D call uncertain. Germline CDR1 LNHDA, CDR2 SQIVND (reference sequence). The CDR3 has 11 residues. Trimming stripped 4 bases from V and 5 bases from J, with 5 bases between. DNA for the CDR3: TGTGCCAGTAGTACGATGTATGGCTACACCTTC. It yields the protein CASSTMYGYTF.

V is TRBV19 and J is TRBJ1-3; D may be TRBD1 (6 bases). This CDR3 region has 14 residues. Per germline, CDR1 LNHDA and CDR2 SQIVND (reference sequence). Trimming pared 9 bases from V and 3 bases from J, leaving 15 bases between. This chain's CDR3 is CASLGGASGNTIYF. The CDR3 DNA sequence: TGTGCCAGCCTGGGGGGGGCGAGTGGAAACACCATATATTTT.

The chain employs TRBV25-1 and TRBJ2-2; D is possibly TRBD2 (5 bases). V was shortened by 0 bases and J by 8 bases, with 13 bases between the two germline ends. Germline assignment: CDR1 MGHDK and CDR2 SYGVNS. The CDR3 totals 15 residues. The CDR3 loop reads CASSEYDGGIGELFF. The CDR3 DNA reads TGTGCCAGCAGTGAATATGACGGAGGCATAGGGGAGCTGTTTTTT. Combining the CDR3 with reference TRBV25-1 and TRBJ2-2 gives the whole variable domain EADIYQTPRYLVIGTGKKITLECSQTMGHDKMYWYQQDPGMELHLIHYSYGVNSTEKGDLSSESTVSRIRTEHFPLTLESARPSHTSQYLCASSEYDGGIGELFFGEGSRLTVL.

The chain carries TRBV3-1 (or the pseudogene TRBV3-2) and TRBJ2-7; tentatively, D is TRBD1 or TRBD2 (5 bases each). The germline gives CDR1 LGHDT, CDR2 YNNKEL (reference sequence). V gave up 1 base and J gave up 3 bases, with 7 bases separating them. CDR3 length: 13 amino acids. CDR3 in DNA: TGTGCCAGCAGCCAAGCAGGGAGCTACGAGCAGTACTTC. Amino acid sequence: CASSQAGSYEQYF.

The chain recombines TRBV6-5 with TRBJ2-1; D is undetermined. V was shortened by 1 base and J by 12 bases, with 7 bases between the two germline ends. The CDR3 extends over 11 amino acids. Germline V gives CDR1 MNHEY, CDR2 SVGAGI. This CDR3 reads CASSYLGRQFF. The DNA for the CDR3 is TGTGCCAGCAGTTACTTAGGACGGCAGTTCTTC.

This sequence joins TRBV6-1 and TRBJ1-2, with D uncertain. V was cut by 0 bases and J by 4 bases, with 9 bases left in between. The CDR3 contains 14 residues. Germline CDR1 and CDR2: MNHNS and SASEGT. This CDR3 reads CASSEALLFYGYTF. The CDR3 DNA is TGTGCCAGCAGTGAAGCGCTTCTGTTCTATGGCTACACCTTC.

This chain uses TRBV6-5 with TRBJ2-1; 7 bases line up with TRBD1. V lost 7 bases to trimming and J lost 7 bases; unmatched junction nucleotides: 7. The CDR3 sequence is 13 residues long. Germline CDR1 is MNHEY and CDR2 is SVGAGI. The CDR3 nucleotides are TGTGCCAGCACCAGAGTCAGGGGGAATGAGCAGTTCTTC. Its translation: CASTRVRGNEQFF.

This clone was counted a single time. The genes are TRBV5-1 and TRBJ1-4; D is undetermined. The ends were cut back, 1 base at V and 6 bases at J, with 4 bases in the middle. Germline V gives CDR1 SGHRS, CDR2 YFSETQ. There are 12 residues in the CDR3. The CDR3 spells CASSLSDEKLFF. As DNA, the CDR3 is TGCGCCAGCAGCTTGAGTGATGAAAAACTGTTTTTT.

The V call is TRBV18, the J call TRBJ2-7; D call uncertain. Germline V CDR1 and CDR2: KGHSH, LQKENI. The ends were cut back, 3 bases at V and 4 bases at J, with 16 bases in the middle. The CDR3 is 15 amino acids. The CDR3 sequence is CASSPPGRHLYEQYF. The CDR3 nucleotides read TGTGCCAGCTCACCCCCAGGCCGGCACCTATACGAGCAGTACTTC.

J is TRBJ2-7 and V is TRBV7-3; D is unclear. Germline-derived CDR1 and CDR2 are SGHTA and FQGTGA. The CDR3 covers 15 residues. V was pared by 2 bases and J by 4 bases, with 15 bases between. This CDR3 reads CASSLGPGPPYEQYF. The CDR3 DNA reads TGTGCCAGCAGCTTAGGGCCGGGCCCTCCGTACGAGCAGTACTTC. The full variable domain, in which reference TRBV7-3 and TRBJ2-7 provide the parts outside the CDR3, is GAGVSQTPSNKVTEKGKYVELRCDPISGHTALYWYRQSLGQGPEFLIYFQGTGAADDSGLPNDRFFAVRPEGSVSTLKIQRTERGDSAVYLCASSLGPGPPYEQYFGPGTRLTVT.

V gene TRBV4-1 combines with J gene TRBJ1-2; D is uncertain. The CDR3 sequence is 15 residues long. Trimming removed 5 bases from V and 6 bases from J, with 19 bases in between. Per germline, CDR1 MGHRA and CDR2 YSYEKL. The CDR3 bases are TGCGCCAGCAGCTACATGGCGACGGCGGGGAATGGCTACACCTTC. Translation gives CASSYMATAGNGYTF.

This sequence joins TRBV11-3 and TRBJ2-3; 12 bases align to TRBD2. J was trimmed by 4 bases and V by 5 bases; bases with no gene match: 10. CDR1 is SGHNT, CDR2 YENEEA, per germline. The CDR3 is 17 amino acids. CDR3 nucleotides: TGTGCCAGCAGCCCCGGACTAGCGGGGATGTTATCAGATACGCAGTATTTT. Its protein is CASSPGLAGMLSDTQYF.

For the CDR3, the DNA is TGTGCCAGCAGCCAGGAGACTGCGAACTATGGCTACACCTTC. Translating it yields CASSQETANYGYTF. This sequence joins TRBV4-2 and TRBJ1-2; D gene uncertain. The V gene lost 3 bases and the J gene lost 2 bases, with 10 bases spanning the gap. CDR3 length: 14 residues. Germline V gives CDR1 LGHNA, CDR2 YNFKEQ.

This rearrangement joins TRBV30 to TRBJ1-3, with TRBD1 as a possible D gene (5 bases). This CDR3 is built from 15 residues. Germline V CDR1 and CDR2: GTSNPN, SVGIG (reference sequence). The V gene lost 2 bases and the J gene lost 6 bases, with 17 bases spanning the gap. CDR3 sequence (DNA): TGTGCCTGGAGTTGGCTAGGCGGGACGCCAAACACCATATATTTT. This translates into CAWSWLGGTPNTIYF. Using reference TRBV30 and TRBJ1-3 for the parts outside the CDR3, the full variable domain is SQTIHQWPATLVQPVGSPLSLECTVEGTSNPNLYWYRQAAGRGLQLLFYSVGIGQISSEVPQNLSASRPQDRQFILSSKKLLLSDSGFYLCAWSWLGGTPNTIYFGEGSWLTVV.

The V call is TRBV6-6, the J call TRBJ1-1; D call uncertain. Germline assignment: CDR1 MNHNY and CDR2 SVGAGI (reference sequence). The CDR3 length is 14 residues. Trimming pared 11 bases from V and 0 bases from J, leaving 16 bases between. In DNA form, the CDR3 reads TGTGCCCCCAGTTACCGTTGGGTGAACACTGAAGCTTTCTTT. Protein product: CAPSYRWVNTEAFF.

The chain combines TRBV24-1 with TRBJ1-2, with D possibly being TRBD1 (6 bases). CDR1 is KGHDR, CDR2 SFDVKD, per germline. V was shortened by 1 base and J by 2 bases, with 7 bases between the two germline ends. This CDR3 is 14 amino acids long. In DNA, the CDR3 is TGTGCCACCAGTGATTTCGACAGGAACTATGGCTACACCTTC. Translating gives CATSDFDRNYGYTF.

The J gene is TRBJ2-2, the V gene TRBV7-9; 7 nucleotides agree with TRBD2. The V segment lost 5 bases and the J segment 0 bases; nucleotides outside the gene matches: 12. This CDR3 is 18 amino acids long. CDR1 is SEHNR, CDR2 FQNEAQ, per germline (reference sequence). CDR3 sequence: CASSRARGVTANTGELFF. CDR3 nucleotides: TGTGCCAGCAGCCGAGCTCGGGGGGTGACCGCGAACACCGGGGAGCTGTTTTTT.

This chain joins TRBV27 and TRBJ1-1; no reliable D call. Trimming removed 7 bases at V and 7 bases at J, with 28 bases between. The CDR3 spans 17 residues. The germline gives CDR1 MNHEY, CDR2 SMNVEV (reference sequence). Written as DNA, the CDR3 is TGTGCCAGCACCCCCAATGGAGGAGAGACAAAACGATATGAAGCTTTCTTT. Translating it yields CASTPNGGETKRYEAFF.

The chain couples TRBV7-2 to TRBJ1-5, with D hard to call. CDR3 length equals 15 residues. CDR1 and CDR2 from the germline V gene are SGHTA and FQGNSA. V shed 8 bases and J shed 0 bases, with 14 bases lying between them. CDR3 in amino acids: CASGEQAFSNQPQHF. CDR3 bases: TGTGCCAGCGGGGAGCAAGCCTTTAGCAATCAGCCCCAGCATTTT. Combining the CDR3 with reference TRBV7-2 and TRBJ1-5 gives the whole variable domain GAGVSQSPSNKVTEKGKDVELRCDPISGHTALYWYRQSLGQGLEFLIYFQGNSAPDKSGLPSDRFSAERTGGSVSTLTIQRTQQEDSAVYLCASGEQAFSNQPQHFGDGTRLSIL.

This clone was detected only a few times. V gene TRBV12-3 or TRBV12-4 combines with J gene TRBJ1-2; perhaps TRBD1 as D (6 bases). V lost 3 bases and J lost 4, with 9 bases in between. The CDR3 has 13 amino acids. The CDR3 sequence is CASSFRGIYGYTF. The CDR3 DNA follows: TGTGCCAGCAGTTTCAGGGGAATCTATGGCTACACCTTC.

The chain recombines TRBV9 with TRBJ1-2; 7 positions match TRBD1. V was clipped by 4 bases and J by 7 bases; unmatched bases: 7. CDR3 size: 13 residues. From germline, CDR1 is SGDLS and CDR2 YYNGEE. The chain's CDR3 is CASSPTGEGGYTF. The CDR3 DNA follows: TGTGCCAGCAGCCCCACAGGGGAGGGTGGCTACACCTTC.

This clone was recorded only once. DNA of the CDR3: TGCGCCAGCAGCCACCTGACAGGGGAAAACACTGAAGCTTTCTTT. Encoded protein: CASSHLTGENTEAFF. The chain uses TRBV4-1 and TRBJ1-1, with 8 bases matching TRBD1. The V gene end was trimmed by 3 bases and the J gene end by 2 bases; junction bases not matched to a gene: 5. Germline CDR1 MGHRA, CDR2 YSYEKL. The CDR3 length is 15 residues.

This chain joins TRBV4-2 and TRBJ1-5; weak D call: TRBD1 (6 bases). Trimming shortened V by 0 bases and J by 2 bases, and 14 bases separated the two germline ends. The CDR3 is 17 amino acids. Germline CDR1 LGHNA, CDR2 YNFKEQ. CDR3 coding DNA: TGTGCCAGCAGCCAAGATAGGGGGAGGGCAGGCAATCAGCCCCAGCATTTT. The encoded protein is CASSQDRGRAGNQPQHF.

The chain joins TRBV9 to TRBJ2-7, with D perhaps TRBD2 (5 bases). V was pared by 3 bases and J by 1 base, with 11 bases between. The V gene's germline CDR1 is SGDLS and CDR2 YYNGEE. The CDR3 extends over 14 amino acids. The CDR3 DNA reads as TGTGCCAGCAGCGCGACTCGCGGGTCCTACGAGCAGTACTTC. Its translation: CASSATRGSYEQYF. The full variable domain, completed using reference TRBV9 and TRBJ2-7, is DSGVTQTPKHLITATGQRVTLRCSPRSGDLSVYWYQQSLDQGLQFLIQYYNGEERAKGNILERFSAQQFPDLHSELNLSSLELGDSALYFCASSATRGSYEQYFGPGTRLTVT.

V and J are TRBV5-1 and TRBJ2-3, with TRBD1 matching 12 bases. Germline values: CDR1 SGHRS, CDR2 YFSETQ. This CDR3 has 15 amino acids. With V trimmed by 5 bases and J by 6 bases, 7 bases remained unmatched. CDR3 region: CASRPGTGGIDTQYF. In nucleotides, the CDR3 is TGCGCCAGCAGGCCCGGGACAGGGGGCATCGATACGCAGTATTTT.